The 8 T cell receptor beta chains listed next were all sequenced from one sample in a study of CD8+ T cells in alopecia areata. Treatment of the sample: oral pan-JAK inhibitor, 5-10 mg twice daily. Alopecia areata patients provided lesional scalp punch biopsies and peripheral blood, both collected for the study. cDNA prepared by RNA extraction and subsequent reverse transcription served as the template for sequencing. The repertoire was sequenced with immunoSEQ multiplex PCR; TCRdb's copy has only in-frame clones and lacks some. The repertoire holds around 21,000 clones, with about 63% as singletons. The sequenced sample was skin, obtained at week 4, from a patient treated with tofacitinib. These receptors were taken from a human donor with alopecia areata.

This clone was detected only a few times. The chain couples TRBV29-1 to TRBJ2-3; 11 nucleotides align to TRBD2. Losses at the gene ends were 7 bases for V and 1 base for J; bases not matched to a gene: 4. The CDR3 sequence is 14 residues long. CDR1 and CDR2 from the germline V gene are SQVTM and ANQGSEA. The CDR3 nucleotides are TGCAGCGCACCGGGACTAGCGGGCACAGATACGCAGTATTTT. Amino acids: CSAPGLAGTDTQYF.

CDR3 residues: CAWKYTSEQYF. The CDR3 region has the DNA TGTGCCTGGAAGTACACGTCAGAGCAGTACTTC. This chain links TRBV30 with TRBJ2-7, with D unresolved. The CDR3 contains 11 residues. The ends were cut back, 4 bases at V and 7 bases at J, with 11 bases in the middle. Germline V gene sequence: CDR1 GTSNPN, CDR2 SVGIG (reference sequence).

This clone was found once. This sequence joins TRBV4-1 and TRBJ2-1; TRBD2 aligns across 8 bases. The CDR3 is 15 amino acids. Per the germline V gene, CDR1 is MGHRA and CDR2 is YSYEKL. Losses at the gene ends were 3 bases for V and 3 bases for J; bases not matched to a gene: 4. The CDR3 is CASSQAGGFYNEQFF. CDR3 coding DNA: TGCGCCAGCAGCCAGGCGGGGGGTTTCTACAATGAGCAGTTCTTC.

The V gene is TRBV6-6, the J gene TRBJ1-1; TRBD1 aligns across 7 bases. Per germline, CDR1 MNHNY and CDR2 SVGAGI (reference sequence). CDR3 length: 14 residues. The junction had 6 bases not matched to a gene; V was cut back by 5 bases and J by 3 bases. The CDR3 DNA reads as TGTGCCAGCAGTAAGAGGGACAGATACACTGAAGCTTTCTTT. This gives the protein CASSKRDRYTEAFF.

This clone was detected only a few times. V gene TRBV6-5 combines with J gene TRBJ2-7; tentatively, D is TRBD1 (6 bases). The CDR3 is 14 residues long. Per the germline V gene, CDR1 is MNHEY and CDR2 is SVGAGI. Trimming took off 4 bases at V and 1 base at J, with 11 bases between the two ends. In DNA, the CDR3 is TGTGCCAGCAGTTTCCACAGGGAATCCTACGAGCAGTACTTC. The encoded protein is CASSFHRESYEQYF.

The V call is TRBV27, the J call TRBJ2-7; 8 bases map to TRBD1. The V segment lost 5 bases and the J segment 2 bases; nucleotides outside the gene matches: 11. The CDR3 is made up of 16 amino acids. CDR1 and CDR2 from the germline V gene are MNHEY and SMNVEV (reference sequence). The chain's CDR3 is CASSASGTGDTYEQYF. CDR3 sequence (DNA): TGTGCCAGCAGTGCCTCCGGGACAGGTGATACCTACGAGCAGTACTTC.

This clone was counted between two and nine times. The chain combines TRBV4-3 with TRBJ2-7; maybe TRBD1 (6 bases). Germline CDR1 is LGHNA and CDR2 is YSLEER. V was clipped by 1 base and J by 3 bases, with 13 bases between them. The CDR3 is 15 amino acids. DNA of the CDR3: TGCGCCAGCAGCCAAGCACTCACAGGGATCTACGAGCAGTACTTC. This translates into CASSQALTGIYEQYF.

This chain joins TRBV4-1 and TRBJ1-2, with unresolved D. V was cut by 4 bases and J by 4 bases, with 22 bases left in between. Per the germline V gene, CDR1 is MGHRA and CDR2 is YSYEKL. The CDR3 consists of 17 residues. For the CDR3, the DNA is TGCGCCAGCAGCCCTTTCACCCAGAACCGAAAGACCTATGGCTACACCTTC. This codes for CASSPFTQNRKTYGYTF.